This TCR beta chain was recovered during a study of OX40 agonist ivuxolimab in advanced cancers. For the study at large: Participants averaged roughly 60 years of age (range 23 to 79) and were under 90% male. Prior checkpoint blockade (anti-PD-1, anti-PD-L1 or anti-CTLA-4) was permitted; around 40% had it. Notes on the study in general: Which antigen the expanded peripheral T cells recognized is unknown.

In the case of this clone: Its target is unknown.

Data came from immunoSEQ multiplex PCR; TCRdb stores just in-frame clones and leaves some out. The table records some 42,000 clones, 82% of them present only once. Autoimmune disease history or systemic immunosuppression barred patients. Germline V CDR1 and CDR2: MNHEY, SMNVEV (reference sequence). There are 17 residues in the CDR3. V and J are TRBV27 and TRBJ2-5; D is unclear. The J call may be wrong; the DNA end is better matched by TRBJ2-7. The sequences come from CD4+ or CD8+ T cells sorted from blood, collected in a trial of the OX40 agonist ivuxolimab. This TCR came from an adult with an advanced solid tumor such as melanoma, head and neck, liver or kidney cancer. The CDR3 loop is CASSPRAYSHFSYEQYF. The CDR3 DNA sequence: TGTGCCAGCAGTCCACGGGCTTACTCCCACTTCTCCTACGAGCAGTACTTC.